This T cell receptor (beta chain) was captured by sequencing in a study of CXCR3-negative and CXCR3-positive naive CD8 T cells. Turning to the study itself: Across all libraries, TRB reads numbered around 150 million, with about 1.5 +/- 0.3 million in each library. General study points: CXCR3-positive naive cells carried more hydrophobic TRB CDR3s than CXCR3-negative ones.

As for this clonotype: Its antigen is not identified.

CDR3 length equals 16 residues. Germline lookup yields CDR1 MNHEY and CDR2 SVGAGI. UMI-tagged TRB cDNA libraries were built via 5' RACE. TCRdb re-called the 5' RACE reads and shows each CDR3 protein once, DNA omitted. Its clone listing holds about 140,000 distinct CDR3 sequences. A CD45RO-CCR7+CD27+CD95- phenotype identified naive CD8+ T cells. The rearrangement uses TRBV6-5 and TRBJ1-6; TCRdb's assignment of TRBD1 cannot be checked, as there is no DNA. The sequence came from a human donor in good health. Some clones in this sample may be carry-over from other donors' samples. Sequenced sample: naive CXCR3+ CD8+ T cells from blood. Subset specified: CD45RO-CCR7+CD27+CD95- naive CD8+ T cells expressing CXCR3 (TNR3+). The CDR3 protein is CASSPMSGRINPPLHF.